This TCR beta chain was retrieved from a study of molecular identifiers for immune sequencing clone quantification (dated by TCRdb to 2016 to 2018). Some background on the complete study: For a replicate experiment, RNA from around 20,000 or 99,000 naive CD8 T cells was divided into five aliquots, of which four were sequenced. This methods study benchmarked molecular-identifier clustering-based TCR repertoire sequencing (MIDCIRS) and TCR RNA copy counting, using CD8 T cells to do so.

This clonotype was counted many times. There is no known antigen for this receptor. Per-base quality was not reported, and no clone a single base away is much larger than it. Its CDR3 holds 16 amino acids, cysteine through phenylalanine. Here the CDR3 DNA is all that survives: 48 bases in frame from base 1. Trimming leaves V shorter by 4 bases and J shorter by 0 bases, with the junction holding 12 bases beyond the gene matches. CDR1 DFQATT and CDR2 SNEGSKA are derived from the germline V gene (reference sequence). The paper as a whole reports these results and caveats: Modeling indicated about three TCR RNA copies recovered per cell, compared with around 10 by digital PCR, which implies a capture efficiency of approximately 30%. When barcode sub-clustering was not used, chimeric consensus sequences inflated TCR diversity, with chimeras reaching as high as 47%. The naive libraries included spiked-in Jurkat TCR RNA (10 copies' worth), and this RNA is not part of the donor repertoire. Spiked-in Jurkat TCR RNA equivalent to a single cell was reported to be detectable even among fewer than 1.2 million naive CD8 T cells. Clones above 20 RNA copies held over 97% of molecules in CMV-specific effector cells but under 1% in naive cells. Identical TCR molecules sharing a barcode could cause highly expanded clone sizes to be underestimated.

Library preparation was by PCR. The sequencer was an Illumina HiSeq 4000. Bulk TCR libraries were prepared as previously described, using TCR primers listed in Table S5. Purification of total RNA was performed with the Qiagen AllPrep DNA/RNA kit. Before any analysis, reads coming from multiple sequencing runs of the same library were combined into one pool. In the original analysis: Reads were retained only if their TCR constant sequence matched exactly, and those retained reads were trimmed to 150 nt and grouped according to their 12-nt molecular barcodes. Reads inside each barcode group were sub-clustered using a 15% Levenshtein threshold, and a quality-weighted consensus sequence was constructed for each RNA molecule. Non-functional sequences were removed, as were lower-count sequences one edit away from another. Barcode sub-clusters with fewer than 20% of the maximum read count were removed, based on fitting two negative binomial distributions. TCRdb's own reprocessing of the public reads used fastp at Q25 and MiXCR and kept productive beta chains. Every entry covers one CDR3 protein and lists the most common genes and DNA from its rows. The V and J calls come from TCRdb's annotation, not from the publication. A total of around 65,000 distinct CDR3 sequences appear in this sample, around 18% of them only once. The top ten clones comprise roughly 1.6% of the sample.

Libraries of naive CD8 T cells were built from about 20,000 to 1,000,000 sorted cells, with 10%, 30% or 50% of the purified RNA used. Naive CD8 T cells, defined as CD8+CD4-CCR7+CD45RA+, were FACS-sorted into RLT Plus buffer on a BD FACSAria II. Around 11 TCR copies' worth of Jurkat RNA were spiked into 20,000-1,000,000 naive CD8 T cell samples to test detection sensitivity. Enrichment of CD8 T cells was done with RosetteSep CD8+ T Cell Enrichment Cocktail plus Ficoll-Paque, and ACK red cell lysis came afterward. The receptor chain draws on TRBV20-1 and TRBJ2-7, with 7 bases aligning to TRBD2. This TCR derives from a human donor in good health. Some libraries in this study had Jurkat cell RNA spiked in. The sequencing input was naive CD8+ T cells from blood, with Jurkat cell RNA spiked in. Interpreted using the paper, the cell subset or site label stands for: FACS-sorted CD8+CD4-CCR7+CD45RA+ naive T cells. The bases are TGCAGTGCTAACCCCCGGCTAGCGGCTTCCTCCTACGAGCAGTACTTC. Its protein product is CSANPRLAASSYEQYF.